This T cell receptor beta chain came from a study of early T cells in non-severe SARS-CoV-2 infection. TCRdb re-analysed the 5' RACE reads in MiXCR, keeping a single row per CDR3 protein. The sample carries 35,000 to 50,000 distinct CDR3 sequences, approximately 22% recorded once. Trimming took off 1 base at V and 5 bases at J, with 6 bases between the two ends. The CDR3 spans 12 residues. CDR1 SGHVS and CDR2 FNYEAQ come from the germline V gene. Sequences were derived from whole blood, sampled at baseline. The gene calls are TRBV7-6 and TRBJ2-7; D uncertain. This clonotype was obtained from an adult who was a healthcare worker with PCR-confirmed SARS-CoV-2 infection or an uninfected control (not recorded which). CDR3 region: CASSLGSDEQYF. CDR3 bases: TGTGCCAGCAGCTTAGGAAGCGACGAGCAGTACTTC.